This T cell receptor (beta chain) stems from a study of T-cell memory formation after mild COVID-19. TCRdb reprocessed the 5' RACE reads with MiXCR, giving one entry per CDR3 protein. The table has roughly 300,000 distinct CDR3 sequences, under 20% seen once; the top ten hold roughly 23%. V lost 0 bases and J lost 8, with 14 bases in between. The CDR3 loop spans 16 amino acids. Looked up from germline, CDR1 is MGHRA and CDR2 is YSYEKL. V gene TRBV4-1 combines with J gene TRBJ1-6; TRBD1 might be the D (6 bases). This sequence was found in a man between 18 and 29 years old who had mild COVID-19 (a few samples of this study predate the infection). Cell type and time point are not known. The sequenced sample was PBMCs or a T cell subset sorted from them (not recorded which). This CDR3 reads CASSQDRTAEYSPLHF. DNA for the CDR3: TGCGCCAGCAGCCAAGATCGGACAGCAGAGTATTCACCCCTCCACTTT.